A selection of T cell receptor beta chains follows, all from one sample in a study of CD8+ T cells in alopecia areata. Generated by immunoSEQ multiplex PCR, the TCRdb table keeps only in-frame clones and is missing some. The data contain 65,000 to 100,000 clones, 45% to 60% of them seen just once; the ten biggest clones take up under 6.5%. Sequencing was performed on NKG2D-high CD8+ T cells sorted from blood. The receptors were gathered from a human donor with alopecia areata. The CDR3 runs from the conserved cysteine through the conserved F or W. The order of the fields is V gene, J gene, clone size, CDR3 protein. The size field is filled for only some rows; it gives once, few, many or a size class.

v_call: TRBV7-7; j_call: TRBJ2-1; clone_size: once; cdr3_aa: CASSSGSSEQFF
v_call: TRBV5-6; j_call: TRBJ1-2; clone_size: .; cdr3_aa: CASSLGQGDYTF
v_call: TRBV2; j_call: TRBJ2-5; clone_size: .; cdr3_aa: CASIFWRPQETQYF
v_call: TRBV30; j_call: TRBJ2-6; clone_size: .; cdr3_aa: CAWSVHSGANVLTF
v_call: TRBV7-9; j_call: TRBJ1-1; clone_size: .; cdr3_aa: CASSRMNTEAFF
v_call: TRBV28; j_call: TRBJ2-1; clone_size: few; cdr3_aa: CASSSTLNEQFF
v_call: TRBV27; j_call: TRBJ1-5; clone_size: .; cdr3_aa: CATTYQPQHF
v_call: TRBV28; j_call: TRBJ2-7; clone_size: few; cdr3_aa: CASSGFYEQYF
v_call: TRBV5-6; j_call: TRBJ2-1; clone_size: .; cdr3_aa: CASSLGGLAASLEQFF
v_call: TRBV27; j_call: TRBJ1-2; clone_size: .; cdr3_aa: CASGGAETGGYGYTF
v_call: TRBV29-1; j_call: TRBJ2-1; clone_size: .; cdr3_aa: CSVAPTETGDEQFF
v_call: TRBV5-6; j_call: TRBJ2-7; clone_size: .; cdr3_aa: CASSSSYEQYF
v_call: TRBV29-1; j_call: TRBJ2-2; clone_size: .; cdr3_aa: CSVYTGELFF
v_call: TRBV30; j_call: TRBJ1-5; clone_size: once; cdr3_aa: CAWDKGSNQPQHF
v_call: TRBV13; j_call: TRBJ2-6; clone_size: .; cdr3_aa: CASSSTVTGANVLTF